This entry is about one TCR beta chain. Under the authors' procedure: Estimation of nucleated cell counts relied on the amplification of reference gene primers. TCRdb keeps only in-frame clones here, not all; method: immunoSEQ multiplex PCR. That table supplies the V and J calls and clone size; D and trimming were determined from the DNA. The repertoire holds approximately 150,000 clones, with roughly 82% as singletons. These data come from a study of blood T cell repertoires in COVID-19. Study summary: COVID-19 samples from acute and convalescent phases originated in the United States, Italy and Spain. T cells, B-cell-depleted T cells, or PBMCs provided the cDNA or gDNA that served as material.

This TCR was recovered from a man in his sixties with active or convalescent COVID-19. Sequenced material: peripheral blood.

CDR3 DNA: TGTGCCAGCAGCACCGACAGGGGGCACTACGAGCAGTACTTC. Translation: CASSTDRGHYEQYF. V and J are TRBV3-1 (or the pseudogene TRBV3-2) and TRBJ2-7; the match to TRBD1 covers 10 bases. V shed 5 bases and J 3 bases; nucleotides not matched to a gene: 4. The CDR3 sequence is 14 residues long. Germline V gives CDR1 LGHDT, CDR2 YNNKEL (reference sequence).